The 18 T cell receptor beta chains listed next were all sequenced from one sample in a study of T cells in Graves' hyperthyroidism and ophthalmopathy (dated by TCRdb to between 2017 and 2020). The protocol used for the library was multiplex PCR. Instrument used: Illumina HiSeq 2000. The TCR beta CDR3 regions were amplified from RNA transcripts. A first-round RT-PCR of the TCR CDR3 used the HTBI primer set with the Qiagen OneStep RT-PCR kit. TCRdb itself trimmed the public reads at Q25 with fastp, ran MiXCR and retained productive beta chains. Each entry is one CDR3 protein sequence, shown with its most common DNA and genes. In all, the sample holds about 640,000 distinct CDR3 sequences, and about 45% of those were seen once. The top ten clonotypes cover roughly 7.2% of the sample. The material sequenced was peripheral blood or thyroid tissue (not recorded which). These receptors came from an adult man with Graves' disease, either hyperthyroidism or ophthalmopathy (not recorded which).

In this sample, this clonotype turned up a few times. The CDR3 loop reads CASSFGTGVGTEAFF. CDR3 in DNA: TGCGCCAGCAGCTTTGGGACAGGGGTCGGGACTGAAGCTTTCTTT. This sequence joins TRBV5-1 and TRBJ1-1; 10 bases map to TRBD1. CDR1 and CDR2 (germline): SGHRS, YFSETQ. Germline trimming cut 2 bases from V and 5 bases from J; bases unmatched to any gene: 6. The CDR3 loop spans 15 amino acids.

In its sample, this clonotype was seen a few times. The chain carries TRBV12-3 or TRBV12-4 and TRBJ1-1, with 8 positions matching TRBD1. CDR3 length equals 13 residues. J gave up 7 bases and V 3 bases, and 4 bases lay outside the gene matches. The CDR3 loop reads CASSFRGQVEAFF. The CDR3 DNA is TGTGCCAGCAGTTTCAGGGGGCAAGTTGAAGCTTTCTTT.

This clonotype was seen more than once but under ten times. The gene calls are TRBV7-9 and TRBJ2-7, with D unresolved. The V gene's germline CDR1 is SEHNR and CDR2 FQNEAQ (reference sequence). The V end was cut by 3 bases, the J end by 5 bases, with 8 bases between. The CDR3 length is 12 residues. The CDR3 nucleotides read TGTGCCAGCAGCTTTTTACATAACGAGCAGTACTTC. This gives the protein CASSFLHNEQYF.

The chain couples TRBV5-1 to TRBJ1-5, with unresolved D. Trimming left V 4 bases short and J 7 bases short, with 15 bases between. This CDR3 comprises 14 residues. Germline-derived CDR1 and CDR2 are SGHRS and YFSETQ. The DNA for the CDR3 is TGCGCCAGCAGCCATCACCCGACAAGCCAGCCCCAGCATTTT. Its protein is CASSHHPTSQPQHF.

The chain recombines TRBV7-9 with TRBJ1-2; D remains ambiguous. Germline V CDR1 and CDR2: SEHNR, FQNEAQ (reference sequence). This CDR3 contains 14 residues. V was pared by 5 bases and J by 4 bases, with 14 bases between. CDR3 nucleotides: TGTGCCAGCAGCCAAGAATGGCGATTCTATGGCTACACCTTC. Its translation: CASSQEWRFYGYTF.

There are a few counts of this clonotype. The genes are TRBV7-8 and TRBJ2-7; 11 bases match TRBD2. Trimming took 3 bases from V and 2 from J; bases not matched to a gene: 6. Germline V gene sequence: CDR1 SGHVS, CDR2 FQNEAQ. CDR3 length equals 16 residues. The chain's CDR3 is CASSLGLAENPYEQYF. The CDR3 DNA reads as TGTGCCAGCAGCTTGGGACTAGCGGAAAACCCCTACGAGCAGTACTTC.

The gene calls are TRBV20-1 and TRBJ2-5, with D perhaps TRBD2 (5 bases). V lost 3 bases to trimming and J lost 2 bases, with 22 bases between them. This CDR3 is built from 17 residues. Germline CDR1 reads DFQATT; CDR2 reads SNEGSKA (reference sequence). In DNA form, the CDR3 reads TGCAGTGCTAGTGTACCGGTGGGCGGGCTCAAACAAGAGACCCAGTACTTC. Protein sequence: CSASVPVGGLKQETQYF.

The chain couples TRBV29-1 to TRBJ1-2, with D tentatively TRBD1 (6 bases). The V end lost 3 bases, the J end lost 8 bases, and 19 bases lay between the germline ends. Germline V CDR1 and CDR2: SQVTM, ANQGSEA. The CDR3 contains 14 residues. CDR3 in DNA: TGCAGCGTTGACCCCACCTTACAGGGAAGGGGCTACACCTTC. This gives the protein CSVDPTLQGRGYTF. The entire variable domain, with the rest obtained from reference TRBV29-1 and TRBJ1-2, is as follows: SAVISQKPSRDICQRGTSLTIQCQVDSQVTMMFWYRQQPGQSLTLIATANQGSEATYESGFVIDKFPISRPNLTFSTLTVSNMSPEDSSIYLCSVDPTLQGRGYTFGSGTRLTVV.

This clonotype was counted a single time. CDR3 sequence (DNA): TGTGCCAGCAGGTTGTCCTATCAGCCCCAGCATTTT. Residues: CASRLSYQPQHF. The chain carries TRBV2 and TRBJ1-5; unclear D gene. Per germline, CDR1 SNHLY and CDR2 FYNNEI. The CDR3 is 12 residues long. Trimming pared 6 bases from V and 5 bases from J, leaving 8 bases between.

CDR3 bases: TGTGCCACCAGTCCCGGGGAAGCTTTCTTT. As protein: CATSPGEAFF. The J gene is TRBJ1-1, the V gene TRBV24-1; D uncertain. The CDR3 extends over 10 amino acids. Germline lookup yields CDR1 KGHDR and CDR2 SFDVKD. Trimming took 6 bases from V and 8 from J, leaving 6 bases between them.

This chain links TRBV30 with TRBJ1-5; 10 positions agree with TRBD1. With V trimmed by 2 bases and J by 6 bases, 4 bases remained unmatched. Germline CDR1 and CDR2: GTSNPN and SVGIG (reference sequence). The CDR3 extends over 14 amino acids. CDR3 DNA: TGTGCCTGGAGTTCCGGACAGGGGGTTCAGCCCCAGCATTTT. This gives the protein CAWSSGQGVQPQHF.

As DNA, the CDR3 is TGTGCCAGCAGCTTAGACAACAGGGGGACCTACGAGCAGTACTTC. Translation gives CASSLDNRGTYEQYF. The chain employs TRBV7-2 and TRBJ2-7; 8 nucleotides agree with TRBD1. Trimming took 1 base from V and 2 from J; bases not matched to a gene: 4. The germline V gene encodes CDR1 SGHTA and CDR2 FQGNSA. The CDR3 is 15 amino acids.

Worth noting for this clonotype: Germline is not matched at one junction end, which may reflect a read error. The rearrangement uses TRBV5-5 and TRBJ1-1, with D maybe TRBD1 (6 bases). The germline V gene encodes CDR1 SGHKS and CDR2 YYEKEE (reference sequence). The CDR3 contains 15 residues. CDR3 sequence reads: CASSLGTPIQGEAFF. CDR3 coding DNA: TGCGCCAGCAGCTTGGGTACCCCTATACAGGGCGAAGCTTTCTTT. The full variable domain, its missing parts supplied by reference TRBV5-5 and TRBJ1-1, is DAGVTQSPTHLIKTRGQQVTLRCSPISGHKSVSWYQQVLGQGPQFIFQYYEKEERGRGNFPDRFSARQFPNYSSELNVNALLLGDSALYLCASSLGTPIQGEAFFGQGTRLTVV.

The chain links TRBV6-5 to TRBJ1-5; no firm D call. The CDR3 is made up of 14 amino acids. Germline assignment: CDR1 MNHEY and CDR2 SVGAGI. Trimming removed 2 bases from V and 4 bases from J, with 9 bases in between. The CDR3, as DNA: TGTGCCAGCAGTTACGGAACCCTAAATCAGCCCCAGCATTTT. It translates to CASSYGTLNQPQHF.

This clonotype was seen more than once but under ten times. V is TRBV20-1 and J is TRBJ2-5; maybe TRBD2 (5 bases). Germline CDR1 reads DFQATT; CDR2 reads SNEGSKA (reference sequence). The length of the CDR3 is 17 residues. Trimming stripped 7 bases from V and 3 bases from J, with 27 bases between. CDR3 DNA sequence: TGCAGTGGTCAGCAGTTCCTTTACGAGGGCCAGGAAGAGACCCAGTACTTC. Its translation: CSGQQFLYEGQEETQYF.

The chain carries TRBV7-9 and TRBJ1-6; a possible D gene is TRBD1 (6 bases). Deletions cut 5 bases from V and 13 bases from J, with 15 bases between. Germline V lookup: CDR1 SEHNR, CDR2 FQNEAQ (reference sequence). There are 13 residues in the CDR3. The CDR3 protein is CASSIGTTFPLHF. DNA of the CDR3: TGTGCCAGCAGCATCGGGACAACGTTCCCCCTCCACTTT.

The rearrangement joins TRBV7-9 to TRBJ2-7, with 8 bases lining up with TRBD2. This CDR3 contains 15 residues. J lost 0 bases, V lost 5 bases, and 6 bases had no gene match. CDR1 is SEHNR, CDR2 FQNEAQ, per germline (reference sequence). CDR3 in DNA: TGTGCCAGCAGCCAGAGGGCGGGAGGCTCCTACGAGCAGTACTTC. Encoded protein: CASSQRAGGSYEQYF.

A few counts support this clonotype. The V and J genes are TRBV12-3 or TRBV12-4 and TRBJ2-7, with 8 nucleotides matching TRBD2. Trimming took 6 bases from V and 2 from J; bases not matched to a gene: 6. The CDR3 spans 14 residues. CDR3 region: CASSPAGDPYEQYF. CDR3 bases: TGTGCCAGCAGCCCAGCGGGAGACCCCTACGAGCAGTACTTC.